These T cell receptor beta chains were read from a single sample in a study of blood T cells in healthy people across ages. TCRdb re-called the 5' RACE reads through MiXCR, storing one row per CDR3 protein. The sample includes about 780,000 distinct CDR3 sequences, roughly 26% of them seen just once. The data were also submitted as part of a second study, on T cells of mothers and their children.

Sequencing was carried out using blood. Every receptor here comes from a boy between 10 and 17 years old in good health. CDR3s include the opening cysteine and the closing phenylalanine or tryptophan. A D gene is named only where the DNA matches it firmly. Clone size is given for some rows only: seen once, a few or many times, or a class if the clone is expanded.

J: TRBJ2-3; size: few; length: 13; D: -; V: TRBV5-1; CDR3: CASSVQSPDTQYF; DNA: TGCGCCAGCAGCGTACAGAGCCCAGATACGCAGTATTTT
J: TRBJ2-3; size: -; length: 14; D: -; V: TRBV20-1; CDR3: CSALGTLVGDTQYF; DNA: TGCAGTGCTTTAGGGACTCTCGTAGGAGATACGCAGTATTTT
J: TRBJ2-1; size: -; length: 11; D: -; V: TRBV3-1; CDR3: CATRGLDEQFF; DNA: TGTGCCACCAGAGGCCTCGATGAGCAGTTCTTC
J: TRBJ2-1; size: -; length: 15; D: TRBD2; V: TRBV2; CDR3: CASTLSAGGQGEQFF; DNA: TGTGCCAGCACTCTTTCGGCGGGGGGGCAGGGTGAGCAGTTCTTC
J: TRBJ1-1; size: -; length: 18; D: -; V: TRBV6-1; CDR3: CASSPRGYPDNGNTEAFF; DNA: TGTGCCAGCAGTCCCCGGGGGTACCCCGACAATGGGAACACTGAAGCTTTCTTT
J: TRBJ2-5; size: few; length: 14; D: -; V: TRBV29-1; CDR3: CSVEAPDDQETQYF; DNA: TGCAGCGTTGAAGCACCGGACGACCAAGAGACCCAGTACTTC
J: TRBJ2-1; size: -; length: 13; D: -; V: TRBV6-5; CDR3: CASSRGVRDEQFF; DNA: TGTGCCAGCAGCCGCGGCGTCAGGGATGAGCAGTTCTTC
J: TRBJ1-5; size: few; length: 16; D: -; V: TRBV12-3/TRBV12-4; CDR3: CASSLARGVKYQPQHF; DNA: TGCGCCAGCAGTTTAGCGCGAGGGGTGAAATATCAGCCCCAGCATTTT
J: TRBJ2-5; size: few; length: 16; D: TRBD2; V: TRBV10-3; CDR3: CAISERRLAVQETQYF; DNA: TGTGCCATCAGTGAGCGAAGACTAGCGGTACAAGAGACCCAGTACTTC
J: TRBJ2-1; size: -; length: 15; D: TRBD1; V: TRBV9; CDR3: CASSYGQGISNEQFF; DNA: TGTGCCAGCAGTTACGGACAGGGAATAAGCAATGAGCAGTTCTTC
J: TRBJ2-1; size: -; length: 14; D: -; V: TRBV25-1; CDR3: CASSDVGADNEQFF; DNA: TGTGCCAGCAGTGATGTGGGGGCGGACAATGAGCAGTTCTTC
J: TRBJ2-5; size: few; length: 12; D: -; V: TRBV9; CDR3: CASSPNEQAQYF; DNA: TGTGCCAGCAGCCCCAATGAACAGGCCCAGTACTTC
J: TRBJ1-2; size: -; length: 13; D: -; V: TRBV20-1; CDR3: CSARDLGGNGYTF; DNA: TGCAGTGCTAGAGATCTAGGGGGTAATGGCTACACCTTC